The T cell receptor (beta chain) described here comes from a study of T-cell memory formation after mild COVID-19. The CDR3 has 16 amino acids. V lost 0 bases, J lost 0 bases, and 9 bases lay in between. In germline, CDR1 is LGHNA, CDR2 YSLEER. The authors produced TCR alpha and TCR beta cDNA libraries with sample barcodes and UMIs by 5'RACE using constant-segment primers. TCRdb reanalysed the 5' RACE reads using MiXCR and keeps one entry per CDR3 protein. In the table there are just over 400,000 distinct CDR3 sequences, about a quarter of which are singletons. For this clonotype: Its antigen is not known.

Whole-study findings and limits: Cross-reactive memory apparently joined, as some responding clones appeared in pre-infection memory. Proof of SARS-CoV-2 specificity was absent for the second-wave clones that crested on day 37.

Sequencing used PBMCs or a T cell subset sorted from them (not recorded which). V usage is TRBV4-3 and J usage is TRBJ2-1; no clear D gene. This TCR derives from an adult woman who had mild COVID-19 (a few samples of this study predate the infection). Cell type and time point are not known. CDR3 protein: CASSQELEISYNEQFF. The CDR3 DNA sequence: TGCGCCAGCAGCCAAGAGCTAGAAATCTCCTACAATGAGCAGTTCTTC.